This T cell receptor (beta chain) was retrieved from a study of cytomegalovirus exposure and HLA in healthy donors. The V end was cut by 2 bases, the J end by 12 bases, with 23 bases between. CDR3 length: 16 residues. Per the germline V gene, CDR1 is MDHEN and CDR2 is SYDVKM. This PCR relied on a set of 60 Vbeta primers and 13 Jbeta primers. Data came from immunoSEQ multiplex PCR; TCRdb stores just in-frame clones and leaves some out. The sample shows 150,000 to 180,000 clones, roughly 85% of them seen only once. The chain is built from TRBV28 and TRBJ2-1, with D maybe TRBD2 (5 bases). Specimen: PBMCs. This clonotype was obtained from a woman aged 18-30 years in good health and CMV-seronegative. CDR3 in DNA: TGTGCCAGCAGTTTAGGGTGGCCTAGCCCCCAGGTGTGGCAGTTCTTC. This encodes CASSLGWPSPQVWQFF.